The rows below give T cell receptor beta chains drawn from one sample of a study of shared clonotypes between healthy human individuals. Measured with immunoSEQ multiplex PCR; TCRdb has only the in-frame clones, and not every one. Among about 490,000 clones listed, over 70% were seen once. The sequenced sample consisted of PBMCs. These receptors all stem from a woman in her thirties or forties in good health. Some clones in this sample may be carry-over from other donors' samples. Each CDR3 is given with its conserved first and last residue. A D gene is named only where the DNA matches it firmly. Expanded clones get a size class; other rows say once, few or many, or leave the size out.

d_call clone_size j_call v_call cdr3_nt cdr3_aa
- - TRBJ1-2 TRBV30 TGTGCCTGGAGTGATGGAGGGAAATCCTATGGCTACACCTTC CAWSDGGKSYGYTF
- - TRBJ1-5 TRBV19 TGTGCCAGTAGTATTGGGGCAGACTTGGGCAATCAGCCCCAGCATTTT CASSIGADLGNQPQHF
TRBD1 - TRBJ1-1 TRBV10-3 TGTGCCATCAGTGAGTCGTTGGTAAGGGACAGGGAAGCTTTCTTT CAISESLVRDREAFF
TRBD2 - TRBJ2-3 TRBV11-2 TGTGCCAGCAGCCGACTAGCGGGAGCGCCAGATACGCAGTATTTT CASSRLAGAPDTQYF
- - TRBJ1-1 TRBV28 TGTGCCAGCAGTTCCCCGCCCCTGACAGTCAGAGCTTTCTTT CASSSPPLTVRAFF
- once TRBJ2-7 TRBV6-5 TGTGCCAGCAGCTTCGGGACGTTCAACGAGCAGTACTTC CASSFGTFNEQYF
- - TRBJ1-1 TRBV5-4 TGTGCCAGCAGACCAAAAGGGGGGGGGAACACTGAAGCTTTCTTT CASRPKGGGNTEAFF
- - TRBJ1-1 TRBV27 TGTGCCAGCAGTTTGGACAGAATCGTGAACACTGAAGCTTTCTTT CASSLDRIVNTEAFF
- - TRBJ1-1 TRBV30 TGTGCCTGGACCCCGAAGGAGGGCAGGAACACTGAAGCCTTTTTT CAWTPKEGRNTEAFF
- - TRBJ2-7 TRBV5-1 TGCGCCAGCAGCTTGCGGGGAGGATCCTACGAGCAGTACTTC CASSLRGGSYEQYF
TRBD2 - TRBJ2-5 TRBV11-2 TGTGCCAGCGGGAGGGGCCCTCAAGAGACCCAGTACTTC CASGRGPQETQYF
- - TRBJ1-5 TRBV18 TGTGCCAGCTCACCACCGCTGGGGGCCGCCCGACTAGCCAATCAGCCCCAGCATTTT CASSPPLGAARLANQPQHF
- - TRBJ1-2 TRBV25-1 TGTGCCAGCAGTGTTAGGGGCCGGAACTATGGCTACACCTTC CASSVRGRNYGYTF
- - TRBJ1-4 TRBV4-1 TGCGCCAGCAGCCAAGATGTACGACGGGGGGGCAACTTCAATGAAAAACTGTTTTTT CASSQDVRRGGNFNEKLFF
TRBD2 - TRBJ2-7 TRBV5-6 TGTGCCAGCAGCTTAGGACTAGCTTCTTACGAGCAGTACTTC CASSLGLASYEQYF
- - TRBJ2-2 TRBV4-2 TGTGCCAGCAGCCAAGATAGGCCAGCGACTGCGAACACCGGGGAGCTGTTTTTT CASSQDRPATANTGELFF
- - TRBJ2-3 TRBV5-1 TGCGCCAGCAGCTTGTTGGGCCCCGCGGATACGCAGTATTTT CASSLLGPADTQYF
TRBD1 - TRBJ1-2 TRBV27 TGTGCCAGCAGTTTGGGGACAGGGAACGACTATGGCTACACCTTC CASSLGTGNDYGYTF
- once TRBJ1-1 TRBV29-1 TGCAGCGCCCAGGGACGGATGAACACTGAAGCTTTCTTT CSAQGRMNTEAFF
- - TRBJ2-1 TRBV28 TGTGCCAGCAGCGGTCCGTACAATGAGCAGTTCTTC CASSGPYNEQFF
- few TRBJ2-1 TRBV6-4 TGTGCCAGCAGCCTTTGGGCAGGGGACAATGAGCAGTTCTTC CASSLWAGDNEQFF
- - TRBJ1-3 TRBV28 TGTGCCAGCAGTTTGTACGGCCAAAGAACTGGAAACACCATATATTTT CASSLYGQRTGNTIYF
- many TRBJ2-7 TRBV6-5 TGTGCCAGCAGTTACTCGATAGGTTGGTCGGACGAGCAGTACTTC CASSYSIGWSDEQYF
- - TRBJ2-1 TRBV5-1 TGCGCCAGCAGCTCACCGGCCTACAATGAGCAGTTCTTC CASSSPAYNEQFF
- few TRBJ2-7 TRBV15 TGTGCCACCAGCAGAGATGGAACAGGTTTCTACGAGCAGTACTTC CATSRDGTGFYEQYF
- - TRBJ1-4 TRBV19 TGTGCCAGTAGTGGACTGCTCAATGAAAAACTGTTTTTT CASSGLLNEKLFF
- - TRBJ1-1 TRBV5-1 TGCGCCAGCAGCTTGACCTATCGACAAGGCCTGAACACTGAAGCTTTCTTT CASSLTYRQGLNTEAFF